Presented here are 11 T cell receptor beta chains from one specimen sequenced in a study of beta chain features in type 1 diabetes. Study-level findings and limits: Among patients with Type 1 diabetes, TCRB CDR3s were moderately but significantly shorter in every one of the four CD4+ subsets.

Investigators reverse transcribed all isolated RNA, so they sequenced expressed TCRB transcripts. Some clones are missing from TCRdb's copy, which holds only in-frame ones; the method was immunoSEQ multiplex PCR. The sample holds approximately 260,000 clones, over 20% seen once. Their specific antigens are unknown. Sequencing was carried out using naive CD4+ T cells from blood. These TCRs come from a woman aged 35 to 49 with type 1 diabetes.

The chain is built from TRBV5-1 and TRBJ2-5; TRBD1 aligns across 7 bases. Trimming cost V 6 bases and J 3 bases; bases outside gene matches: 5. CDR1 SGHRS and CDR2 YFSETQ come from the germline V gene. CDR3 size: 13 residues. For the CDR3, the DNA is TGCGCCAGCACCGGGACAGTCGAAGAGACCCAGTACTTC. Amino acid sequence: CASTGTVEETQYF.

The chain employs TRBV13 and TRBJ2-1; maybe TRBD1 (6 bases). With 8 bases removed from V and 0 bases from J, the gap between germline ends came to 17 bases. CDR1 is PRHDT and CDR2 is FYEKMQ in the germline V gene (reference sequence). This CDR3 spans 16 amino acids. The CDR3 is CASGVQGRSSYNEQFF. In DNA form, the CDR3 reads TGTGCCAGCGGGGTGCAGGGGCGGAGCTCCTACAATGAGCAGTTCTTC.

This chain joins TRBV29-1 and TRBJ1-4; D is perhaps TRBD1 (5 bases). The CDR3 length is 13 residues. Deletions cut 1 base from V and 4 bases from J, with 7 bases between. The germline CDR1 and CDR2 sequences are SQVTM and ANQGSEA. CDR3 region: CSVEAGGNEKLFF. The CDR3 DNA reads TGCAGCGTTGAAGCGGGGGGTAATGAAAAACTGTTTTTT.

The CDR3 nucleotides are TGTGCCAGCAGCCCCCCCGGGTCGAACCAAGAGACCCAGTACTTC. It codes for CASSPPGSNQETQYF. J is TRBJ2-5 and V is TRBV6-6; D not certain. Germline V gene lookup returns CDR1 MNHNY and CDR2 SVGAGI (reference sequence). The V end was cut by 6 bases, the J end by 0 bases, with 14 bases between. The CDR3 length is 15 residues.

This chain joins TRBV7-9 and TRBJ1-1, with D possibly being TRBD1 (6 bases). Germline values: CDR1 SEHNR, CDR2 FQNEAQ (reference sequence). The V end lost 3 bases, the J end lost 5 bases, and 16 bases lay between the germline ends. The CDR3 spans 15 residues. CDR3 in amino acids: CASSFSQGKMTEAFF. The CDR3 DNA is TGTGCCAGCAGCTTTTCTCAGGGGAAGATGACTGAAGCTTTCTTT.

The table lists this clone with a few counts. The chain links TRBV29-1 to TRBJ1-2; D gene uncertain. The CDR3 runs 12 residues. Trimming cost V 0 bases and J 5 bases, with 7 bases left between them. The germline CDR1 and CDR2 sequences are SQVTM and ANQGSEA. The CDR3 sequence is CSVEDTAYGYTF. The CDR3 DNA follows: TGCAGCGTTGAAGACACAGCTTATGGCTACACCTTC.

The chain carries TRBV15 and TRBJ2-1, with 7 bases aligning to TRBD2. With V trimmed by 6 bases and J by 8 bases, 10 bases remained unmatched. The CDR3 has 14 residues. The germline V gene has CDR1 LNHNV and CDR2 YYDKDF (reference sequence). The chain's CDR3 is CATRLAGEFDEQFF. The CDR3 DNA follows: TGTGCCACCAGGCTGGCGGGAGAGTTTGATGAGCAGTTCTTC. The whole variable domain, filled in from reference TRBV15 and TRBJ2-1, reads DAMVIQNPRYQVTQFGKPVTLSCSQTLNHNVMYWYQQKSSQAPKLLFHYYDKDFNNEADTPDNFQSRRPNTSFCFLDIRSPGLGDTAMYLCATRLAGEFDEQFFGPGTRLTVL.

V and J are TRBV2 and TRBJ1-1, with a weak D call TRBD1 (6 bases). Germline values: CDR1 SNHLY, CDR2 FYNNEI. The CDR3 is 12 amino acids. The CDR3 DNA sequence: TGTACCGAAGGACAGTCGGGCACTGAAGCTTTCTTT. This codes for CTEGQSGTEAFF.

V and J are TRBV5-1 and TRBJ1-2; 7 nucleotides align to TRBD1. Trimming cost V 4 bases and J 6 bases; bases outside gene matches: 9. CDR3 length equals 14 residues. Germline V gene sequence: CDR1 SGHRS, CDR2 YFSETQ. CDR3 amino acids: CASSPRGAEDGYTF. The CDR3 region has the DNA TGCGCCAGCAGCCCCAGGGGGGCGGAAGATGGCTACACCTTC.

J is TRBJ1-2 and V is TRBV5-4; 7 bases fit TRBD1. Germline V lookup: CDR1 SGHNT, CDR2 YYREEE (reference sequence). J lost 4 bases, V lost 0 bases, and 6 bases had no gene match. The CDR3 is 15 residues long. Here the CDR3 DNA reads TGTGCCAGCAGCTTGGGGGACAGCCGCTCCTATGGCTACACCTTC. Amino acids: CASSLGDSRSYGYTF. Full variable domain (rest looked up from reference TRBV5-4 and TRBJ1-2): ETGVTQSPTHLIKTRGQQVTLRCSSQSGHNTVSWYQQALGQGPQFIFQYYREEENGRGNFPPRFSGLQFPNYSSELNVNALELDDSALYLCASSLGDSRSYGYTFGSGTRLTVV.

The chain employs TRBV6-6 and TRBJ1-6; no clear D. The CDR3 totals 16 residues. V gave up 6 bases and J gave up 2 bases, with 14 bases separating them. The germline CDR1 and CDR2 sequences are MNHNY and SVGAGI (reference sequence). This chain's CDR3 is CASSLQGRPYNSPLHF. The CDR3 region has the DNA TGTGCCAGCAGCCTCCAAGGGAGGCCCTATAATTCACCCCTCCACTTT.